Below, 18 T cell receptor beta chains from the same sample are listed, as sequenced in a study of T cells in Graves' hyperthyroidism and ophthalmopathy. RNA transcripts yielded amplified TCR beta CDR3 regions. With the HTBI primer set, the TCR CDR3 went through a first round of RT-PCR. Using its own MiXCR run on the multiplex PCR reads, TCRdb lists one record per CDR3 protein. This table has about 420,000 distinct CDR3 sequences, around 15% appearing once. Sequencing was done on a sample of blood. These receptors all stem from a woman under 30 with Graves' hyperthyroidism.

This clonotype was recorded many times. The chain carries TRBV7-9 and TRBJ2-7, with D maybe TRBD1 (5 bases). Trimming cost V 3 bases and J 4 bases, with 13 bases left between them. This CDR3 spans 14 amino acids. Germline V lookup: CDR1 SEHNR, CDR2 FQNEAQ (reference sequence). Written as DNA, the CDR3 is TGTGCCAGCAGCTTGGAAGGGGCGGAATACGAGCAGTACTTC. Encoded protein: CASSLEGAEYEQYF.

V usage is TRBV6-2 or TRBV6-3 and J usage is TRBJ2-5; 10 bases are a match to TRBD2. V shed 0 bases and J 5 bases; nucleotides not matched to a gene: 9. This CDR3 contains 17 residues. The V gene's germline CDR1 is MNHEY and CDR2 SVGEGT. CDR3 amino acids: CASSYSLAGVSGETQYF. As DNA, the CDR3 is TGTGCCAGCAGTTACTCGCTAGCGGGAGTTTCGGGGGAGACCCAGTACTTC.

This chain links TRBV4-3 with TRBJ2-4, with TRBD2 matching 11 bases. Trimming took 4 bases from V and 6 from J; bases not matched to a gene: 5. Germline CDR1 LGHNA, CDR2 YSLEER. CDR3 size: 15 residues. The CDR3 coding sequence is TGCGCCAGCAGCCCGGGACTAGCGGATTTAAACATTCAGTACTTC. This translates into CASSPGLADLNIQYF.

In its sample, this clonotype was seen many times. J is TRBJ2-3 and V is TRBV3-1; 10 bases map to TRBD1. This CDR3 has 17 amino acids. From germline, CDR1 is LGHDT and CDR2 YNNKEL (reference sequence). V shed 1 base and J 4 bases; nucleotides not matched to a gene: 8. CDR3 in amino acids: CASSQVTGGSRADTQYF. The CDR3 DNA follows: TGTGCCAGCAGCCAAGTGACAGGGGGCAGTCGGGCAGATACGCAGTATTTT.

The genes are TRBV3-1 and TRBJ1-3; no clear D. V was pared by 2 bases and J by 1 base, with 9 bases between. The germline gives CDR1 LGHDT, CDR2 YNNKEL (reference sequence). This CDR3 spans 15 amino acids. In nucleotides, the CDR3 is TGTGCCAGCAGCCAACCCCCGTCTTCTGGAAACACCATATATTTT. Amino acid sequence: CASSQPPSSGNTIYF.

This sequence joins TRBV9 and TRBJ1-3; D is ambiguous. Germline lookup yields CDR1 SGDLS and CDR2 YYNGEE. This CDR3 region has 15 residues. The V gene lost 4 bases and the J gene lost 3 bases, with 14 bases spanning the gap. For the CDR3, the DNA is TGTGCCAGCAGCCCCCTCGGGGAATTTGGAAACACCATATATTTT. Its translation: CASSPLGEFGNTIYF.

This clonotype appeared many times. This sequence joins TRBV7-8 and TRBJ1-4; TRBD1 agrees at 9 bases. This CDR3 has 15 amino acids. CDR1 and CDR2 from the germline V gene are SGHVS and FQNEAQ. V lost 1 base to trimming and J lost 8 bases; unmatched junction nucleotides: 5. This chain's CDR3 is CASSLGEQGAEKLFF. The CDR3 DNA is TGTGCCAGCAGCTTAGGGGAACAGGGGGCCGAAAAACTGTTTTTT.

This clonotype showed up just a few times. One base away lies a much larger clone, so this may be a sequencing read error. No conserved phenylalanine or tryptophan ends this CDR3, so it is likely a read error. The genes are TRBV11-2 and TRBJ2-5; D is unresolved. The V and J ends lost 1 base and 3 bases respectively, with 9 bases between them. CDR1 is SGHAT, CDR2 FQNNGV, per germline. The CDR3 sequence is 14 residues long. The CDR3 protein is CASSLGVAKETQYL. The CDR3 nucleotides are TGTGCCAGCAGCTTAGGTGTAGCAAAAGAGACCCAGTACCTC.

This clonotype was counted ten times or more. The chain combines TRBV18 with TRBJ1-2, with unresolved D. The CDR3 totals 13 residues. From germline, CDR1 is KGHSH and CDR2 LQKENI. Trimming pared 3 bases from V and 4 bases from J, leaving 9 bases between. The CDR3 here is CASSPKTAYGYTF. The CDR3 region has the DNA TGTGCCAGCTCACCCAAGACCGCCTATGGCTACACCTTC.

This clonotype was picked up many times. The CDR3 reads CASSQFGLANDEQYF. In DNA, the CDR3 is TGTGCCAGCAGCCAATTTGGACTAGCGAACGACGAGCAGTACTTC. The rearrangement uses TRBV3-1 and TRBJ2-7; 9 bases line up with TRBD2. The CDR3 runs 15 residues. V was clipped by 2 bases and J by 5 bases; unmatched bases: 7. Germline lookup yields CDR1 LGHDT and CDR2 YNNKEL (reference sequence).

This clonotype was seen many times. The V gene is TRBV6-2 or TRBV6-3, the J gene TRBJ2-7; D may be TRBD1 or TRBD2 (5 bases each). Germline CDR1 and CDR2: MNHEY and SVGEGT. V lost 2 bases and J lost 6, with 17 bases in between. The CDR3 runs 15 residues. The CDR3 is CASSYRMQGRGEQYF. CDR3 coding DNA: TGTGCCAGCAGTTACCGTATGCAGGGACGGGGCGAGCAGTACTTC.

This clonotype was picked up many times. The CDR3 coding sequence is TGCGCCAGCAGCTTCGATCGGAGGGCAGATACGCAGTATTTT. It codes for CASSFDRRADTQYF. The chain joins TRBV5-1 to TRBJ2-3; D might be TRBD2 (6 bases). V dropped 2 bases and J dropped 4 bases, with 11 bases sitting between them. Germline values: CDR1 SGHRS, CDR2 YFSETQ. The CDR3 extends over 14 amino acids.

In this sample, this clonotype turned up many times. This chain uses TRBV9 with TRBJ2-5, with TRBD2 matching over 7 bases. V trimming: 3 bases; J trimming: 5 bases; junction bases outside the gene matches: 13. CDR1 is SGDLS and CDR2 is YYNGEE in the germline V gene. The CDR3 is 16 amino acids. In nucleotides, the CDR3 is TGTGCCAGCAGCGCGTCATCCGGACTAGGAGGGGAGACCCAGTACTTC. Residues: CASSASSGLGGETQYF.

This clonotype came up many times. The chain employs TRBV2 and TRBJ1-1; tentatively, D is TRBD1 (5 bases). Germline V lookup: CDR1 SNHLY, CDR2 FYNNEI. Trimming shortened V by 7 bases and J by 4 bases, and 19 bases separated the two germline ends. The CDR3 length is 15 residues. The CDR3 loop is CASNKRGDWVTEAFF. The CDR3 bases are TGTGCCAGCAATAAACGGGGGGATTGGGTCACTGAAGCTTTCTTT.

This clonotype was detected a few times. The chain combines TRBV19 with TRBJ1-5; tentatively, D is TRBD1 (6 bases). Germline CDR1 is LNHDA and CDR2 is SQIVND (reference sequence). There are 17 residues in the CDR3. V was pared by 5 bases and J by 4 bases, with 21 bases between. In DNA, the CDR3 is TGTGCCAGTAGTTTAGGCCATTTGGGGACACAAAATCAGCCCCAGCATTTT. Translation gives CASSLGHLGTQNQPQHF.

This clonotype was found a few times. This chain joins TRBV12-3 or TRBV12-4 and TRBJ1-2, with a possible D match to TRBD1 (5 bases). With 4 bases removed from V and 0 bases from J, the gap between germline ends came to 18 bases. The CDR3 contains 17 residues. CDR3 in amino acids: CASSYSMVGGSNYGYTF. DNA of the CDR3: TGTGCCAGCAGTTACTCTATGGTTGGGGGATCTAACTATGGCTACACCTTC.

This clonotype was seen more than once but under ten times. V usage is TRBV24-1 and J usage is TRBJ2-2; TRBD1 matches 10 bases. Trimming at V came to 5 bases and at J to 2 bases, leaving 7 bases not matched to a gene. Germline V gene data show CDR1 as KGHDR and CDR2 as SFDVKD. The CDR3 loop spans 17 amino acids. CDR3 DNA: TGTGCCACCAGTGTTCGGACAGGGGGACCTAACACCGGGGAGCTGTTTTTT. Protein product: CATSVRTGGPNTGELFF.

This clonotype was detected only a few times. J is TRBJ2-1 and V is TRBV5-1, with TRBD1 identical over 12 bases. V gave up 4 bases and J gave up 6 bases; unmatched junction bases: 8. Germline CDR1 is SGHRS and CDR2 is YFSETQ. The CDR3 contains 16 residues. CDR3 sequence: CASSRGQGARSNEQFF. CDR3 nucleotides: TGCGCCAGCAGCCGGGGACAGGGGGCGCGGTCCAATGAGCAGTTCTTC.